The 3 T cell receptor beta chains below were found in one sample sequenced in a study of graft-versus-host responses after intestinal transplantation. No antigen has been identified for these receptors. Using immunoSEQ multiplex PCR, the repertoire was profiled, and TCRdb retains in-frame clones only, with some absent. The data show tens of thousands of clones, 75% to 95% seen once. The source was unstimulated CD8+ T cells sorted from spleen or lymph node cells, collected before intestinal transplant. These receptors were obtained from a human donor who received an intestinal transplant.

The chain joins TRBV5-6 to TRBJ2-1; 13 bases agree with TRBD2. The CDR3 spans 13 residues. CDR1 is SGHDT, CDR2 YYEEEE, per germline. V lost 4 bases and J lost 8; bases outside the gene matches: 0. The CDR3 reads CASSGLAGDEQFF. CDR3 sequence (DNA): TGTGCCAGCAGCGGACTAGCGGGGGATGAGCAGTTCTTC.

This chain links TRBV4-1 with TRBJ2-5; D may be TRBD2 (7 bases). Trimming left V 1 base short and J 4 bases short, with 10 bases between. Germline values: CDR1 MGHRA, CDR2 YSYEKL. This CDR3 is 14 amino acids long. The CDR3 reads CASSQVGGRETQYF. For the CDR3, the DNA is TGCGCCAGCAGCCAAGTGGGGGGGCGAGAGACCCAGTACTTC.

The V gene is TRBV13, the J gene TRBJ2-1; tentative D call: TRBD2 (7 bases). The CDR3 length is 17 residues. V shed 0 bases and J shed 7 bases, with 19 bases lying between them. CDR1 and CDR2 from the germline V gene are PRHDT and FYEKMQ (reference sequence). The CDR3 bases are TGTGCCAGCAGCTTAGGCCACGGGGGGCTGGGGAAGAATGAGCAGTTCTTC. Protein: CASSLGHGGLGKNEQFF.